The 3 T cell receptor beta chains presented below share a single source sample, sequenced in a study of T cells after yellow fever vaccination. A single record per CDR3 protein comes from TCRdb applying MiXCR to the 5' RACE reads. The sample has some 96,000 distinct CDR3 sequences, under 9% seen once. The sample here was CD8+ T cells not binding an NS4B(214-222) dextramer, sorted from PBMCs, taken around 14 days after the first yellow fever vaccination. Source of these receptors: a young man who received the YFV17D yellow fever vaccine.

J is TRBJ2-6 and V is TRBV28; D remains ambiguous. CDR1 is MDHEN, CDR2 SYDVKM, per germline. CDR3 length: 15 amino acids. V was shortened by 6 bases and J by 0 bases, with 9 bases between the two germline ends. The CDR3 DNA is TGTGCCAGCAGCCCCTTGGGCTCTGGGGCCAACGTCCTGACTTTC. Residues: CASSPLGSGANVLTF.

This clonotype occurred a few times. V usage is TRBV5-6 and J usage is TRBJ2-1; D could derive from TRBD1 or TRBD2 (5 bases each). The CDR3 runs 13 residues. The V end lost 9 bases, the J end lost 10 bases, and 20 bases lay between the germline ends. Germline-derived CDR1 and CDR2 are SGHDT and YYEEEE. The CDR3 sequence is CATEGPRHEEQFF. CDR3 nucleotides: TGTGCCACCGAGGGACCGCGCCACGAGGAGCAGTTCTTC. The whole variable domain, filled in from reference TRBV5-6 and TRBJ2-1, reads DAGVTQSPTHLIKTRGQQVTLRCSPKSGHDTVSWYQQALGQGPQFIFQYYEEEERQRGNFPDRFSGHQFPNYSSELNVNALLLGDSALYLCATEGPRHEEQFFGPGTRLTVL.

CDR3 sequence (DNA): TGTGCCAGCAGCCCTAGGGGGATGGGTCAGCCCCAGCATTTT. It yields the protein CASSPRGMGQPQHF. The chain recombines TRBV7-9 with TRBJ1-5; possible D gene TRBD1, 6 bases. The length of the CDR3 is 14 residues. Germline V gives CDR1 SEHNR, CDR2 FQNEAQ (reference sequence). V lost 5 bases and J lost 6, with 14 bases in between.